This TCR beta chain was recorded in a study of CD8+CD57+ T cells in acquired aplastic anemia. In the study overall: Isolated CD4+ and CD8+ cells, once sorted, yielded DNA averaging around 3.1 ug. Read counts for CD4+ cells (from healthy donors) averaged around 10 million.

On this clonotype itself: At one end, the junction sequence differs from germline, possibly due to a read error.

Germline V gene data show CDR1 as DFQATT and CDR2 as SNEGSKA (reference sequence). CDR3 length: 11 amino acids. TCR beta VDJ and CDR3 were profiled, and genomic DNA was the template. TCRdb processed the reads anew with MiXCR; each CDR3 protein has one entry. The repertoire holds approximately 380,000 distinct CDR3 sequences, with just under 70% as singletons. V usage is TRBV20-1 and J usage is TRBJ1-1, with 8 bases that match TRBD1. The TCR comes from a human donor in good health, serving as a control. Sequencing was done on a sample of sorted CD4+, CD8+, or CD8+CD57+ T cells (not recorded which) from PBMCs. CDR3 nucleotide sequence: TGCAGTGCTAGAGGGCAAACGACAGGGGTCTTT. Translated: CSARGQTTGVF.